The rows below give T cell receptor beta chains drawn from one sample of a study of post-analysis software for immune sequencing data. TCRdb redid the calling of the PCR reads with MiXCR, one entry per CDR3 protein. The data show 400,000 to 500,000 distinct CDR3 sequences, more than 30% seen once. The sequenced sample was blood. Source of these receptors: a girl aged 2 to 10 with multiple sclerosis. Both conserved end residues are part of each CDR3. The D gene is left open where the match is weak. Clone size appears in some rows only: once, few, many, or a class for an expanded clone.

V	J	D	size	DNA	CDR3
TRBV7-6	TRBJ2-1	TRBD1	NA	TGTGCCAGCAGCTTGGGGACAGGGGTTTACAATGAGCAGTTCTTC	CASSLGTGVYNEQFF
TRBV28	TRBJ2-3	TRBD1	NA	TGTGCCAGCAGGCTCCTTACAGGGGGAATCACAGATACGCAGTATTTT	CASRLLTGGITDTQYF
TRBV29-1	TRBJ2-1	TRBD2	few	TGCAGCGTATCTAGCGGGAGGGGTTCGGGGGAGCAGTTCTTC	CSVSSGRGSGEQFF
TRBV12-3/TRBV12-4	TRBJ2-1	NA	NA	TGTGCCAGCAGTTTGGGTGATACGAATGCAAATGAGCAGTTCTTC	CASSLGDTNANEQFF
TRBV29-1	TRBJ1-2	NA	few	TGCAGCGTTGAGTGGCAGGGTAGCGGCTACACCTTC	CSVEWQGSGYTF
TRBV12-3/TRBV12-4	TRBJ1-5	TRBD1	NA	TGTGCCGGCACCAATCAGGGGGGACAGCCCCAGCATTTT	CAGTNQGGQPQHF
TRBV10-3	TRBJ1-1	TRBD1	once	TGTGCCAACCGGGACAGCAGCACGAACACTGAGGCTTTCTTT	CANRDSSTNTEAFF
TRBV29-1	TRBJ2-3	NA	NA	TGCAGTGCAGGGTTCACAGATGCGCAGTATTTT	CSAGFTDAQYF
TRBV15	TRBJ1-5	NA	NA	TGTGCCACCAGCAGCCAAGAGGACAGCTATAGCAATCAGCCCCAGCATTTT	CATSSQEDSYSNQPQHF
TRBV7-2	TRBJ2-3	NA	NA	TGTGCCAGCAGCTTAAGGGGAGTTCAGGCAGATACGCAGTATTTT	CASSLRGVQADTQYF
TRBV4-3	TRBJ2-7	TRBD2	few	TGCGCCAGCAGCCAAGATCGGACTAGCGGGACTAGGTACGAGCAGTACTTC	CASSQDRTSGTRYEQYF
TRBV12-3/TRBV12-4	TRBJ2-6	NA	NA	TGTGCCAGCAGTTTAAGTGGCAGGGGCTTACTAAGCTCTGGGGCCAACGTCCTGACTTTC	CASSLSGRGLLSSGANVLTF
TRBV28	TRBJ2-5	TRBD2	few	TGTGCCAGCAGTCCTCTAGCGGACCAAGAGACCCAGTACTTC	CASSPLADQETQYF
TRBV12-3/TRBV12-4	TRBJ2-7	NA	few	TGTGCCAGCGGAGGGGTATACGAGCAGTACTTC	CASGGVYEQYF
TRBV4-1	TRBJ2-5	NA	few	TGCGCCAGCAGCCAAGATCTGGGTTGGGAGACCCAGTACTTC	CASSQDLGWETQYF
TRBV6-2/TRBV6-3	TRBJ2-7	NA	few	TGTGCCAGCAGTTACTTGGCCCCCCGGTCCTACGAGCAGTACTTC	CASSYLAPRSYEQYF
TRBV11-2	TRBJ2-1	NA	few	TGTGCCAGCAGCTTAGGGGCCGGGACGCTGACGAATGAGCAGTTCTTC	CASSLGAGTLTNEQFF
TRBV12-3/TRBV12-4	TRBJ2-5	TRBD2	NA	TGTGCCAGCAGTTTAAGTGCGGGACTAGATGCTGGGTACTTC	CASSLSAGLDAGYF
TRBV20-1	TRBJ1-1	TRBD1	few	TGCAGTGGCTACAGGGGGCGCGAGAACACTGAAGCTTTCTTT	CSGYRGRENTEAFF
TRBV29-1	TRBJ1-1	NA	NA	TGCAGCGTTTTAAGGCCCTTGGCCACTGAAGCTTTCTTT	CSVLRPLATEAFF
TRBV28	TRBJ1-5	TRBD1	NA	TGTGCCGGCAGTTCCCCCGGACGGGACAGGGTTATTCAGCCCCAGCATTTT	CAGSSPGRDRVIQPQHF
TRBV21-1	TRBJ2-7	NA	NA	TGTGCCAGCAGCAAAAAGGGCGCGACCTACGAGCAGTACTTC	CASSKKGATYEQYF
TRBV29-1	TRBJ2-5	TRBD2	few	TGCAGCGTTGATCTAGCGGGAGAGACCCAAGAGACCCAGTACTTC	CSVDLAGETQETQYF
TRBV5-1	TRBJ2-5	NA	NA	TGCGCCAGCAGCTTGGTGGCCCCGGCGGTAGAGACCCAGTACTTC	CASSLVAPAVETQYF
TRBV7-8	TRBJ1-1	NA	NA	TGTGCCAGCAGCTCGACCCTGGGGCGGGGCACTGAAGCTTTCTTT	CASSSTLGRGTEAFF